The 14 T cell receptor beta chains presented below share a single source sample, sequenced in a study of shared clonotypes between healthy human individuals. Sequencing was performed with immunoSEQ multiplex PCR; in TCRdb, only in-frame clones are kept and a portion is missing. This sample has 400,000 to 550,000 clones, with less than 80% found just once. Specimen: PBMCs. The origin of the receptors is a woman aged 40 to 50 in good health. Some clones in this sample may be carry-over from other donors' samples.

A few counts support this clone. V usage is TRBV7-3 and J usage is TRBJ1-4; D is possibly TRBD1 (6 bases). With 9 bases removed from V and 8 bases from J, the gap between germline ends came to 13 bases. Germline assignment: CDR1 SGHTA and CDR2 FQGTGA. The CDR3 sequence is 12 residues long. The CDR3 spells CARDSTGEKLFF. In DNA form, the CDR3 reads TGTGCCAGAGACAGTACAGGGGAAAAACTGTTTTTT.

This clone was detected once. The rearrangement links TRBV7-6 to TRBJ2-3, with unresolved D. Germline lookup yields CDR1 SGHVS and CDR2 FNYEAQ. V lost 6 bases, J lost 4 bases, and 8 bases lay in between. The CDR3 covers 12 residues. Here the CDR3 reads CASSRYPDTQYF. DNA of the CDR3: TGTGCCAGCAGTCGATACCCAGATACGCAGTATTTT.

The table lists this clone with a count of one. The chain uses TRBV7-2 and TRBJ1-3; D remains ambiguous. Trimming stripped 4 bases from V and 0 bases from J, with 10 bases between. This CDR3 comprises 15 residues. Germline V lookup: CDR1 SGHTA, CDR2 FQGNSA. The CDR3: CASSSSTGSGNTIYF. In DNA, the CDR3 is TGTGCCAGCAGCTCCTCAACTGGCTCTGGAAACACCATATATTTT.

This chain uses TRBV2 with TRBJ2-1; TRBD1 aligns across 10 bases. Germline V gene data show CDR1 as SNHLY and CDR2 as FYNNEI. V gave up 6 bases and J gave up 8 bases; unmatched junction bases: 7. CDR3 length: 14 amino acids. The DNA of the CDR3 is TGTGCCAGCAGGGACAGGACAGGGGGAGATGAGCAGTTCTTC. Encoded protein: CASRDRTGGDEQFF.

The chain employs TRBV5-1 and TRBJ1-1, with TRBD1 identical over 9 bases. The trim removed 4 bases at V and 3 bases at J, leaving 7 bases unmatched. There are 15 residues in the CDR3. CDR1 is SGHRS and CDR2 is YFSETQ in the germline V gene. The CDR3 DNA sequence: TGCGCCAGCAGCGTAGGGACAGGGCGATACACTGAAGCTTTCTTT. The encoded protein is CASSVGTGRYTEAFF.

DNA of the CDR3: TGTGCCAGTAGTTTAAGGTCCACGAGACTCCATTCCTATGGCTACACCTTC. It translates to CASSLRSTRLHSYGYTF. V is TRBV19 and J is TRBJ1-2, with no clear D. The V gene's germline CDR1 is LNHDA and CDR2 SQIVND (reference sequence). The CDR3 sequence is 17 residues long. The germline V and J ends were trimmed by 5 bases and 4 bases, with 23 bases remaining between them.

V usage is TRBV4-3 and J usage is TRBJ1-1; 10 bases agree with TRBD1. CDR1 is LGHNA, CDR2 YSLEER, per germline. The length of the CDR3 is 15 residues. The V segment lost 4 bases and the J segment 7 bases; nucleotides outside the gene matches: 9. CDR3 DNA: TGCGCCAGCAGCCGCAGACAGGGGGCTCGAGGTGAAGCTTTCTTT. As protein: CASSRRQGARGEAFF.

V is TRBV5-1 and J is TRBJ2-7; D is unresolved. Germline V CDR1 and CDR2: SGHRS, YFSETQ. The CDR3 is made up of 14 amino acids. Deletions cut 0 bases from V and 3 bases from J, with 10 bases between. The CDR3 DNA sequence: TGCGCCAGCAGCTTGGTTGACCCTCTCTACGAGCAGTACTTC. This sequence encodes CASSLVDPLYEQYF.

The chain links TRBV4-2 to TRBJ1-3, with D unresolved. This CDR3 comprises 15 residues. In germline, CDR1 is LGHNA, CDR2 YNFKEQ. Trimming stripped 4 bases from V and 1 base from J, with 11 bases between. In DNA form, the CDR3 reads TGTGCCAGCAGCCCGTCCTTTGGGTCTGGAAACACCATATATTTT. Encoded protein: CASSPSFGSGNTIYF.

This clone was seen a few times. V usage is TRBV10-3 and J usage is TRBJ1-1, with D unresolved. The length of the CDR3 is 12 residues. Between the trimmed V and J ends, which lost 7 bases and 1 base, there was a span of 7 bases. Germline-derived CDR1 and CDR2 are ENHRY and SYGVKD. CDR3 residues: CAIIGENTEAFF. The CDR3 nucleotides are TGTGCCATCATTGGAGAGAACACTGAAGCTTTCTTT.

V usage is TRBV7-9 and J usage is TRBJ1-1, with D possibly being TRBD1 (5 bases). CDR3 length equals 15 residues. Germline V gene sequence: CDR1 SEHNR, CDR2 FQNEAQ (reference sequence). The V and J ends lost 0 bases and 3 bases respectively, with 11 bases between them. CDR3 sequence reads: CASSLAEGKHTEAFF. The CDR3, as DNA: TGTGCCAGCAGCTTAGCGGAGGGGAAGCACACTGAAGCTTTCTTT. Drawing the rest from reference TRBV7-9 and TRBJ1-1, the complete variable domain is DTGVSQNPRHKITKRGQNVTFRCDPISEHNRLYWYRQTLGQGPEFLTYFQNEAQLEKSRLLSDRFSAERPKGSFSTLEIQRTEQGDSAMYLCASSLAEGKHTEAFFGQGTRLTVV.

Many counts were recorded for this clone. CDR3 nucleotides: TGTGCCAGCAGTTATGGCATCGAGCGGCGGAATGAGCAGTTCTTC. Its protein is CASSYGIERRNEQFF. This chain joins TRBV5-6 and TRBJ2-1, with D perhaps matching TRBD2 (5 bases). Germline CDR1 SGHDT, CDR2 YYEEEE. V lost 5 bases and J lost 7, with 19 bases in between. The CDR3 covers 15 residues.

The V call is TRBV18, the J call TRBJ2-2, with D hard to call. Germline CDR1 and CDR2: KGHSH and LQKENI. V dropped 11 bases and J dropped 1 base, with 11 bases sitting between them. The CDR3 runs to 13 residues. The CDR3 bases are TGTGCCGGATCGAGTGTGAACACCGGGGAGCTGTTTTTT. Its protein product is CAGSSVNTGELFF.

V usage is TRBV19 and J usage is TRBJ2-2; TRBD2 is a possible D gene (5 bases). This CDR3 comprises 15 residues. Per the germline V gene, CDR1 is LNHDA and CDR2 is SQIVND (reference sequence). Trimming removed 3 bases at V and 4 bases at J, with 12 bases between. CDR3 bases: TGTGCCAGTAGTATGAGAGGGTTAGGCACCGGGGAGCTGTTTTTT. It encodes CASSMRGLGTGELFF.